The T cell receptor beta chain described here comes from a study of T-cell reconstitution after alpha-beta-depleted transplantation in children. Study-level findings and limits: T cells produced anew were the main source of T-cell counts and diversity one year after transplant. Several patients had high TCRbeta diversity at day 60; it came from surviving recipient T cells and thymic progenitors. Two months or so post-transplant, alpha-beta T cells reportedly derived from several hundred expanded graft clones.

Unique molecular identifiers were incorporated into the prepared TCRbeta library. TCRdb recomputed calls from the PCR reads with MiXCR, one row per CDR3 protein. There are 300,000 to 350,000 distinct CDR3 sequences in the sample; around 16% occur only once, and approximately 38% lies in the top ten. From germline, CDR1 is DFQATT and CDR2 SNEGSKA (reference sequence). V lost 1 base and J 0 bases, leaving 7 bases between the germline ends. The CDR3 sequence is 14 residues long. On this clonotype itself: Its antigen is currently unknown.

The specimen was PBMCs, mostly from graft donor cells, collected 360 days after TCRalphabeta/CD19-depleted stem cell transplant. This sequence originates from a male patient between 2 and 10 years old who had a stem cell transplant for acute lymphoblastic leukemia, so the T cells may come from the graft donor. The rearrangement uses TRBV20-1 and TRBJ1-3, with D tentatively TRBD1 (5 bases). CDR3 DNA sequence: TGCAGTGCTAGAGGGGGGACCTCTGGAAACACCATATATTTT. Encoded protein: CSARGGTSGNTIYF.